Listed below are T cell receptor beta chains from one sample, sequenced in a study of cytomegalovirus exposure and HLA in healthy donors. Sequencing was performed with immunoSEQ multiplex PCR; in TCRdb, only in-frame clones are kept and a portion is missing. The sample lists about 120,000 clones, more than 60% occurring once. Sequencing was performed on PBMCs. All receptors come from a woman aged 40 to 55 in good health and CMV-seropositive. Both conserved end residues are part of each CDR3. Each record gives: V gene, clone size, D gene, J gene, CDR3 protein, CDR3 DNA. The D gene is left open where the match is weak. The listing skips clone size in some rows; elsewhere it reads once, few, many or a size class.

V gene: TRBV29-1
clone size: -
D gene: -
J gene: TRBJ1-1
CDR3 protein: CSVDLPGGGAEAFF
CDR3 DNA: TGCAGCGTTGACCTACCGGGGGGAGGGGCGGAAGCTTTCTTT

V gene: TRBV6-1
clone size: once
D gene: TRBD2
J gene: TRBJ2-5
CDR3 protein: CASRRLAGIQETQYF
CDR3 DNA: TGTGCCAGCAGAAGACTAGCGGGGATTCAAGAGACCCAGTACTTC

V gene: TRBV10-3
clone size: -
D gene: TRBD1
J gene: TRBJ2-5
CDR3 protein: CAIRPGTDQETQYF
CDR3 DNA: TGTGCCATCCGACCCGGGACAGACCAAGAGACCCAGTACTTC

V gene: TRBV5-6
clone size: few
D gene: -
J gene: TRBJ1-4
CDR3 protein: CASSFASGQSNEKLFF
CDR3 DNA: TGTGCCAGCAGCTTTGCATCGGGACAAAGTAATGAAAAACTGTTTTTT

V gene: TRBV6-1
clone size: few
D gene: TRBD1
J gene: TRBJ1-4
CDR3 protein: CASSDVGGLGEKLFF
CDR3 DNA: TGTGCCAGCAGTGATGTAGGGGGCTTGGGTGAAAAACTGTTTTTT

V gene: TRBV9
clone size: -
D gene: -
J gene: TRBJ2-6
CDR3 protein: CASSRTAGTRANVLTF
CDR3 DNA: TGTGCCAGCAGTCGAACCGCCGGGACACGGGCCAACGTCCTGACTTTC

V gene: TRBV5-1
clone size: -
D gene: -
J gene: TRBJ1-6
CDR3 protein: CASSSQGPNSPLHF
CDR3 DNA: TGCGCCAGCAGCTCTCAGGGGCCCAATTCACCCCTCCACTTT

V gene: TRBV2
clone size: -
D gene: TRBD2
J gene: TRBJ2-7
CDR3 protein: CASSEGLAVYEQYF
CDR3 DNA: TGTGCCAGCAGTGAAGGACTAGCGGTCTACGAGCAGTACTTC

V gene: TRBV9
clone size: few
D gene: -
J gene: TRBJ1-1
CDR3 protein: CASSGDINTEAFF
CDR3 DNA: TGTGCCAGCAGCGGGGACATCAACACTGAAGCTTTCTTT

V gene: TRBV25-1
clone size: -
D gene: -
J gene: TRBJ2-7
CDR3 protein: CASSDYEQYF
CDR3 DNA: TGTGCCAGCTCAGATTACGAGCAGTACTTC

V gene: TRBV5-1
clone size: -
D gene: TRBD2
J gene: TRBJ2-3
CDR3 protein: CASSLTSGVRGTDTQYF
CDR3 DNA: TGCGCCAGCAGCTTGACTAGCGGGGTCCGGGGCACAGATACGCAGTATTTT

V gene: TRBV4-1
clone size: -
D gene: TRBD1
J gene: TRBJ2-7
CDR3 protein: CASSQVGQSYEQYF
CDR3 DNA: TGCGCCAGCAGCCAAGTGGGACAGTCCTACGAGCAGTACTTC

V gene: TRBV11-3
clone size: few
D gene: -
J gene: TRBJ2-3
CDR3 protein: CASSFAGDTQYF
CDR3 DNA: TGTGCCAGCAGCTTTGCGGGGGATACGCAGTATTTT

V gene: TRBV19
clone size: once
D gene: -
J gene: TRBJ1-1
CDR3 protein: CASTLSTGMDTEAFF
CDR3 DNA: TGTGCCAGTACTCTTTCCACAGGGATGGACACTGAAGCTTTCTTT

V gene: TRBV19
clone size: -
D gene: -
J gene: TRBJ1-5
CDR3 protein: CASSLGGQNNQPQHF
CDR3 DNA: TGTGCCAGTAGTCTAGGAGGACAGAACAATCAGCCCCAGCATTTT

V gene: TRBV9
clone size: -
D gene: TRBD2
J gene: TRBJ2-1
CDR3 protein: CASSVELAGGNEQFF
CDR3 DNA: TGTGCCAGCAGCGTAGAACTAGCGGGAGGTAATGAGCAGTTCTTC

V gene: TRBV12-2
clone size: -
D gene: -
J gene: TRBJ1-4
CDR3 protein: CASRSFPRDQGEKLFF
CDR3 DNA: TGTGCAAGTCGCTCCTTCCCAAGGGACCAGGGGGAAAAACTGTTTTTT

V gene: TRBV27
clone size: -
D gene: TRBD2
J gene: TRBJ2-7
CDR3 protein: CASNPTPAGTEQYF
CDR3 DNA: TGTGCCAGCAACCCCACCCCAGCGGGGACCGAGCAGTACTTC

V gene: TRBV19
clone size: -
D gene: -
J gene: TRBJ1-5
CDR3 protein: CASSVTGSSNQPQHF
CDR3 DNA: TGTGCCAGTAGTGTGACGGGGAGCAGCAATCAGCCCCAGCATTTT

V gene: TRBV6-1
clone size: -
D gene: -
J gene: TRBJ1-6
CDR3 protein: CASSDRLSQNSPLHF
CDR3 DNA: TGTGCCAGCAGTGACAGGCTTTCGCAAAATTCACCCCTCCACTTT

V gene: TRBV10-2
clone size: -
D gene: TRBD2
J gene: TRBJ2-2
CDR3 protein: CASAGLVGTGELFF
CDR3 DNA: TGCGCCAGCGCAGGACTAGTAGGGACCGGGGAGCTGTTTTTT

V gene: TRBV5-1
clone size: -
D gene: TRBD1
J gene: TRBJ1-3
CDR3 protein: CASSVQGSGNTIYF
CDR3 DNA: TGCGCCAGCAGCGTACAGGGGAGTGGAAACACCATATATTTT

V gene: TRBV11-1
clone size: -
D gene: TRBD1
J gene: TRBJ2-5
CDR3 protein: CASSLSRSGGRTQYF
CDR3 DNA: TGTGCCAGCAGCTTAAGTCGGTCAGGGGGCAGGACCCAGTACTTC

V gene: TRBV5-6
clone size: -
D gene: -
J gene: TRBJ2-5
CDR3 protein: CASSLEVGIVQETQYF
CDR3 DNA: TGTGCCAGCAGCTTGGAGGTCGGGATAGTCCAAGAGACCCAGTACTTC

V gene: TRBV27
clone size: -
D gene: TRBD1
J gene: TRBJ1-2
CDR3 protein: CASSPQTGEGYGYTF
CDR3 DNA: TGTGCCAGCAGTCCGCAGACAGGGGAGGGCTATGGCTACACCTTC

V gene: TRBV2
clone size: once
D gene: -
J gene: TRBJ2-3
CDR3 protein: CASRIGQTSTDTQYF
CDR3 DNA: TGTGCCAGCAGGATCGGTCAGACTAGCACAGATACGCAGTATTTT

V gene: TRBV7-2
clone size: -
D gene: TRBD2
J gene: TRBJ2-1
CDR3 protein: CASSREAGGRSEQFF
CDR3 DNA: TGTGCCAGCAGCCGAGAAGCGGGAGGGCGCAGTGAGCAGTTCTTC

V gene: TRBV2
clone size: -
D gene: TRBD2
J gene: TRBJ2-5
CDR3 protein: CASSGAGGLPYQETQYF
CDR3 DNA: TGTGCCAGCAGTGGGGCGGGAGGCCTCCCGTACCAAGAGACCCAGTACTTC

V gene: TRBV11-2
clone size: -
D gene: -
J gene: TRBJ2-5
CDR3 protein: CASSLVARRGRETQYF
CDR3 DNA: TGTGCCAGCAGCTTAGTGGCTAGGAGAGGCAGAGAGACCCAGTACTTC

V gene: TRBV4-1
clone size: -
D gene: TRBD1
J gene: TRBJ2-1
CDR3 protein: CASSQDPRQGINEQFF
CDR3 DNA: TGCGCCAGCAGCCAAGATCCGAGACAGGGTATCAATGAGCAGTTCTTC

V gene: TRBV27
clone size: -
D gene: TRBD2
J gene: TRBJ2-2
CDR3 protein: CASGRGRVITGELFF
CDR3 DNA: TGTGCCAGCGGTCGGGGGAGGGTAATCACCGGGGAGCTGTTTTTT

V gene: TRBV6-1
clone size: -
D gene: -
J gene: TRBJ1-6
CDR3 protein: CASSDGQPNSPLHF
CDR3 DNA: TGTGCCAGCAGTGATGGACAGCCTAATTCACCCCTCCACTTT

V gene: TRBV5-1
clone size: few
D gene: -
J gene: TRBJ2-3
CDR3 protein: CASSWASGPSTDTQYF
CDR3 DNA: TGCGCCAGCAGCTGGGCCTCCGGCCCAAGCACAGATACGCAGTATTTT

V gene: TRBV29-1
clone size: -
D gene: -
J gene: TRBJ1-6
CDR3 protein: CSVENRFDNSPLHF
CDR3 DNA: TGCAGCGTTGAAAATAGATTCGATAATTCCCCCCTCCACTTT

V gene: TRBV6-6
clone size: -
D gene: -
J gene: TRBJ1-1
CDR3 protein: CASSYRELMNTEAFF
CDR3 DNA: TGTGCCAGCAGTTACCGGGAGTTAATGAACACTGAAGCTTTCTTT

V gene: TRBV7-2
clone size: -
D gene: TRBD1
J gene: TRBJ2-5
CDR3 protein: CASSYRQGMRLETQYF
CDR3 DNA: TGTGCCAGCAGCTACCGACAGGGGATGCGTTTAGAGACCCAGTACTTC

V gene: TRBV19
clone size: -
D gene: TRBD1
J gene: TRBJ1-1
CDR3 protein: CASSKIQGGRVNTEAFF
CDR3 DNA: TGTGCCAGTAGTAAGATTCAGGGGGGAAGGGTGAACACTGAAGCTTTCTTT

V gene: TRBV18
clone size: -
D gene: TRBD1
J gene: TRBJ1-1
CDR3 protein: CASSNRGPTEAFF
CDR3 DNA: TGTGCCAGCTCAAACAGGGGGCCCACTGAAGCTTTCTTT

V gene: TRBV4-3
clone size: -
D gene: -
J gene: TRBJ2-2
CDR3 protein: CASSQELRLGELFF
CDR3 DNA: TGCGCCAGCAGCCAAGAGCTACGTTTGGGGGAGCTGTTTTTT

V gene: TRBV7-2
clone size: few
D gene: -
J gene: TRBJ2-3
CDR3 protein: CASSLVGGADTQYF
CDR3 DNA: TGTGCCAGCAGCTTAGTGGGTGGGGCCGATACGCAGTATTTT

V gene: TRBV4-3
clone size: -
D gene: TRBD1
J gene: TRBJ2-1
CDR3 protein: CASSHDRGAGNEQFF
CDR3 DNA: TGCGCCAGCAGCCACGACAGGGGCGCAGGCAATGAGCAGTTCTTC

V gene: TRBV10-3
clone size: -
D gene: TRBD1
J gene: TRBJ1-2
CDR3 protein: CAISEPDRGQNYGYTF
CDR3 DNA: TGTGCCATCAGTGAGCCGGACAGGGGGCAAAACTATGGCTACACCTTC

V gene: TRBV19
clone size: few
D gene: -
J gene: TRBJ2-5
CDR3 protein: CASSFETGVQETQYF
CDR3 DNA: TGTGCCAGTAGTTTTGAGACAGGAGTACAAGAGACCCAGTACTTC

V gene: TRBV27
clone size: -
D gene: TRBD1
J gene: TRBJ2-1
CDR3 protein: CASSRSGTVYNEQFF
CDR3 DNA: TGTGCCAGCAGCAGATCCGGGACAGTCTACAATGAGCAGTTCTTC